This T cell receptor beta chain was identified during a study of tumor and adjacent non-tumor tissue in lung cancer. As for the study in general: Histology: about a dozen adenocarcinoma, a couple of squamous cell carcinoma, 1 small cell lung cancer. The study, taken as a whole, reports: Compared with tumor, normal lung showed significantly lower TCR diversity. In normal lung, the top 100 clones were significantly more dominant than in tumor.

A word on this clonotype: Its specificity is unknown. A read error is possible here, since a much larger clone lies one base away.

CDR1 and CDR2 from the germline V gene are SGHVS and FQNEAQ. This CDR3 has 18 amino acids. Three rounds of nested PCR, following a modified ARM-PCR protocol, produced the TCRbeta library. Each CDR3 protein is one row after TCRdb ran MiXCR on the multiplex PCR reads. This sample yields 52,000 or so distinct CDR3 sequences, of which 74% are seen a single time; 20% to 30% belongs to the top ten. This sample's RNA came from whole unsorted tissue. This non-tumor lung sample came from over 3 cm beyond the tumor edge. Sequencing used distant non-tumor lung tissue. The chain employs TRBV7-8 and TRBJ1-2; 8 bases map to TRBD1. The receptor was derived from a woman aged 55-69 years with non-small cell lung cancer. The CDR3 reads CASSLPARTGTGAYGHTF. CDR3 sequence (DNA): TGTGCCAGCAGCTTACCGGCAAGAACCGGGACAGGTGCCTATGGCCACACCTTC.